This TCR beta chain was obtained from a study of blood T cell repertoires in COVID-19. Trimming pared 4 bases from V and 2 bases from J, leaving 14 bases between. There are 16 residues in the CDR3. The germline gives CDR1 LNHNV, CDR2 YYDKDF (reference sequence). Only in-frame clones appear in the TCRdb table, and some are missing; sequencing was by immunoSEQ multiplex PCR. The sample contains about 110,000 clones, under 85% of which appear only once. This receptor was obtained from a woman aged 60-70 years with acute or convalescent COVID-19. The V and J genes are TRBV15 and TRBJ2-2; D may be TRBD2 (6 bases). Sequenced input: peripheral blood. Written as DNA, the CDR3 is TGTGCCACCAGCACTGGGAGGCAGACCAACACCGGGGAGCTGTTTTTT. Translated, it gives CATSTGRQTNTGELFF.